These 14 T cell receptor beta chains originate from one sample sequenced in a study of blood T cell repertoires in COVID-19. Sequenced by immunoSEQ multiplex PCR; TCRdb stores in-frame clones only, minus some. The table shows 490,000 or so clones, with about nine tenths occurring only once. Sequenced sample: PBMCs or T cells enriched from blood (not recorded which). The receptors originated from a woman aged 55-69 years who had recovered from COVID-19.

The rearrangement joins TRBV5-6 to TRBJ2-1; 16 nucleotides match TRBD2. V lost 4 bases and J lost 2; bases outside the gene matches: 3. Germline CDR1 SGHDT, CDR2 YYEEEE. This CDR3 has 17 amino acids. The CDR3 spells CASSGTSGGATYNEQFF. For the CDR3, the DNA is TGTGCCAGCAGCGGGACTAGCGGGGGGGCCACCTACAATGAGCAGTTCTTC.

This chain joins TRBV7-6 and TRBJ1-3; no definite D call. The germline CDR1 and CDR2 sequences are SGHVS and FNYEAQ. The CDR3 length is 16 residues. V dropped 0 bases and J dropped 0 bases, with 9 bases sitting between them. As DNA, the CDR3 is TGTGCCAGCAGCTTAGCGAGAGGGCTCTCTGGAAACACCATATATTTT. It is translated as CASSLARGLSGNTIYF.

V and J are TRBV2 and TRBJ1-2, with a possible D match to TRBD1 (6 bases). Trimming pared 3 bases from V and 4 bases from J, leaving 9 bases between. CDR1 is SNHLY and CDR2 is FYNNEI in the germline V gene. This CDR3 spans 13 amino acids. The CDR3 spells CASSESRGYGYTF. CDR3 DNA sequence: TGTGCCAGCAGTGAGAGCAGGGGCTATGGCTACACCTTC.

The chain joins TRBV13 to TRBJ1-6; TRBD1 aligns across 8 bases. V lost 5 bases, J lost 10 bases, and 7 bases stayed unmatched. Germline CDR1 reads PRHDT; CDR2 reads FYEKMQ (reference sequence). The CDR3 loop spans 14 amino acids. The DNA for the CDR3 is TGTGCCAGCAGCCGAGACAGGGGTAGGTCACCCCTCCACTTT. It yields the protein CASSRDRGRSPLHF.

The rearrangement links TRBV5-8 to TRBJ1-6, with 7 bases fitting TRBD1. The V and J ends lost 4 bases and 7 bases, in that order; junction bases with no gene match: 14. This CDR3 region has 17 residues. Germline CDR1 and CDR2: SGHTS and YDEGEE. CDR3 nucleotide sequence: TGTGCCAGCAGCCAACAATCGGGGACAGTACCGAATTCACCCCTCCACTTT. Translated: CASSQQSGTVPNSPLHF. Full variable domain (missing parts from reference TRBV5-8 and TRBJ1-6): EAGVTQSPTHLIKTRGQQATLRCSPISGHTSVYWYQQALGLGLQFLLWYDEGEERNRGNFPPRFSGRQFPNYSSELNVNALELEDSALYLCASSQQSGTVPNSPLHFGNGTRLTVT.

The chain employs TRBV29-1 and TRBJ2-3; D unresolved. The CDR3 loop spans 12 amino acids. CDR1 and CDR2 from the germline V gene are SQVTM and ANQGSEA. V dropped 8 bases and J dropped 4 bases, with 13 bases sitting between them. The CDR3 sequence is CSTPGLADTQYF. As DNA, the CDR3 is TGCAGCACCCCTGGGCTCGCAGATACGCAGTATTTT.

The chain combines TRBV7-2 with TRBJ2-1, with D perhaps matching TRBD1 (5 bases). The CDR3 is 12 amino acids. CDR1 and CDR2 (germline): SGHTA, FQGNSA. Trimming removed 5 bases from V and 9 bases from J, with 11 bases in between. CDR3 nucleotides: TGTGCCAGCAGCGTCAGGGTTGGTGAGCAGTTCTTC. Translation: CASSVRVGEQFF.

The rearrangement joins TRBV5-1 to TRBJ2-7; 7 bases line up with TRBD1. The germline CDR1 and CDR2 sequences are SGHRS and YFSETQ. The V and J ends lost 3 bases and 2 bases, in that order; junction bases with no gene match: 5. The CDR3 sequence is 14 residues long. CDR3 sequence: CASSWMTGPYEQYV. The CDR3 DNA reads TGCGCCAGCAGCTGGATGACAGGGCCCTACGAGCAGTACGTC.

For the CDR3, the DNA is TGTGCCAGCAGCCAGGGACAGGGCCTTAACTATGGCTACACCTTC. It specifies CASSQGQGLNYGYTF. The rearrangement links TRBV11-2 to TRBJ1-2; 9 bases are a match to TRBD1. The germline CDR1 and CDR2 sequences are SGHAT and FQNNGV. With V trimmed by 5 bases and J by 1 base, 5 bases remained unmatched. The CDR3 runs to 15 residues.

V is TRBV10-3 and J is TRBJ1-2; 10 bases line up with TRBD1. The trim removed 4 bases at V and 6 bases at J, leaving 2 bases unmatched. There are 13 residues in the CDR3. Germline V lookup: CDR1 ENHRY, CDR2 SYGVKD. In DNA, the CDR3 is TGTGCCATCAGTGGGGGACAGGGGCATGGCTACACCTTC. Amino acids: CAISGGQGHGYTF.

The V and J genes are TRBV5-1 and TRBJ1-2; 9 bases align to TRBD1. The CDR3 spans 15 residues. With V trimmed by 7 bases and J by 7 bases, 14 bases remained unmatched. Germline V CDR1 and CDR2: SGHRS, YFSETQ. Here the CDR3 reads CASGYLPGQGGGYTF. The CDR3 DNA follows: TGCGCCAGCGGCTACTTACCGGGACAGGGAGGTGGCTACACCTTC.

This rearrangement joins TRBV9 to TRBJ2-3; 7 nucleotides align to TRBD1. The junction had 4 bases not matched to a gene; V was cut back by 0 bases and J by 6 bases. This CDR3 spans 14 amino acids. CDR1 and CDR2 (germline): SGDLS, YYNGEE. The CDR3 sequence is CASSVGLGGDTQYF. CDR3 coding DNA: TGTGCCAGCAGCGTAGGGCTAGGGGGCGATACGCAGTATTTT.

The rearrangement uses TRBV19 and TRBJ1-2; D gene uncertain. CDR1 is LNHDA, CDR2 SQIVND, per germline (reference sequence). The CDR3 runs 13 residues. Trimming stripped 3 bases from V and 4 bases from J, with 9 bases between. The CDR3 DNA reads TGTGCCAGTAGTATGTCACAGCTCTATGGCTACACCTTC. Encoded protein: CASSMSQLYGYTF.

The rearrangement joins TRBV5-1 to TRBJ1-1; no clear D gene. V was trimmed by 4 bases and J by 3 bases, leaving 10 bases between them. The CDR3 consists of 13 residues. Germline values: CDR1 SGHRS, CDR2 YFSETQ. CDR3 amino acids: CASSIDADTEAFF. For the CDR3, the DNA is TGCGCCAGCAGCATTGACGCGGACACTGAAGCTTTCTTT.